Given below is one T cell receptor beta chain in context. Germline V gives CDR1 SGDLS, CDR2 YYNGEE. V shed 3 bases, J shed 3 bases, and the junction held 2 bases outside the gene matches. This CDR3 has 16 amino acids. This entry belongs to a study of blood T cell repertoires in COVID-19. Study background: Samples taken during acute and convalescent COVID-19 were collected in the United States, Italy and Spain.

This table comes from immunoSEQ multiplex PCR, and its TCRdb copy is limited to in-frame clones, with some not included. The sample lists approximately 200,000 clones, about nine tenths occurring once. The source of this sequence is a man younger than 35 with acute COVID-19. The specimen sequenced was PBMCs or T cells enriched from blood (not recorded which). The genes are TRBV9 and TRBJ2-3; 15 bases are shared with TRBD2. CDR3 sequence: CASSAGLAGGTDTQYF. Here the CDR3 DNA reads TGTGCCAGCAGCGCCGGACTAGCGGGAGGGACAGATACGCAGTATTTT.